These T cell receptor beta chains were read from a single sample in a study of blood T cell repertoires in COVID-19. Sequencing used immunoSEQ multiplex PCR; TCRdb keeps in-frame clones, though not all of them. The sample has some 490,000 clones, 70% to 90% seen once. The sequenced sample was peripheral blood. The receptor set was obtained from a human donor in a cohort sampled during active COVID-19. The CDR3 runs from the conserved cysteine through the conserved F or W. A D gene is named only where the DNA matches it firmly. The size entry is marked missing in some rows and otherwise reads once, few, many or a size class.

d_gene	j_gene	abundance	v_gene	CDR3aa	CDR3nt
TRBD1	TRBJ2-3	once	TRBV10-2	CASSENPRTGRTDTQYF	TGCGCCAGCAGTGAAAACCCCCGGACAGGGCGCACAGATACGCAGTATTTT
TRBD2	TRBJ2-1	.	TRBV7-2	CASSLALAGGANEQFF	TGTGCCAGCAGCTTAGCGCTAGCGGGAGGAGCCAATGAGCAGTTCTTC
.	TRBJ2-1	.	TRBV24-1	CATSDFPNEQFF	TGTGCCACCAGTGATTTTCCGAATGAGCAGTTCTTC
TRBD1	TRBJ2-2	few	TRBV12-5	CASGLEGGILAGELFF	TGTGCTAGTGGTTTAGAAGGGGGCATATTGGCCGGGGAGCTGTTTTTT
TRBD2	TRBJ2-2	.	TRBV5-6	CASSFSGGGTGELFF	TGTGCCAGCAGCTTCTCCGGGGGAGGGACCGGGGAGCTGTTTTTT
.	TRBJ2-7	.	TRBV4-3	CASSQDSGGGYEQYF	TGCGCCAGCAGCCAAGATTCGGGGGGCGGCTACGAGCAGTACTTC
.	TRBJ2-5	.	TRBV6-5	CASSYTRRGQETQYF	TGTGCCAGCAGCTACACAAGGAGGGGACAAGAGACCCAGTACTTC
.	TRBJ1-1	.	TRBV12-5	CASGLGGPYTEAFF	TGTGCTAGTGGTTTGGGCGGGCCGTACACCGAAGCTTTCTTT
.	TRBJ1-5	.	TRBV7-3	CASSLTGGQPQHF	TGTGCCAGCAGCTTAACAGGGGGTCAGCCCCAGCATTTT
.	TRBJ1-3	.	TRBV27	CASSLSRHSGNTIYF	TGTGCCAGCAGTTTATCCAGGCACTCTGGAAACACCATATATTTT
.	TRBJ1-2	.	TRBV5-5	CASSFVPGHLGYTF	TGTGCCAGCAGCTTCGTTCCGGGACACTTGGGCTACACCTTC
TRBD1	TRBJ2-5	.	TRBV18	CASSSQQGATETQYF	TGTGCCAGCTCATCACAACAGGGGGCGACAGAGACCCAGTACTTC
.	TRBJ2-1	few	TRBV5-8	CASISPGTSYNEQFF	TGTGCCAGCATCAGCCCAGGGACTTCATACAATGAGCAGTTCTTC
.	TRBJ2-7	.	TRBV29-1	CSVGVILGSYEQYF	TGCAGCGTAGGGGTGATCTTGGGCTCCTACGAGCAGTACTTC
.	TRBJ2-2	.	TRBV20-1	CSASSPAGGPGELFF	TGCAGTGCTAGTTCGCCGGCAGGGGGGCCCGGGGAGCTGTTTTTT
.	TRBJ1-6	.	TRBV6-2/TRBV6-3	CASSYPDGGPDYNSPLHF	TGTGCCAGCAGTTACCCTGACGGAGGACCGGACTATAATTCACCCCTCCACTTT
TRBD2	TRBJ2-5	.	TRBV7-2	CASSFRASGRGRETQYF	TGTGCCAGCAGCTTTAGGGCAAGCGGGAGGGGTCGGGAGACCCAGTACTTC
.	TRBJ2-1	once	TRBV6-5	CASSLQGTFSYNEQFF	TGTGCCAGCAGTTTACAGGGGACTTTCTCCTACAATGAGCAGTTCTTC
TRBD2	TRBJ2-7	once	TRBV4-1	CASSQDRIAGHYEQYF	TGCGCCAGCAGCCAGGACCGGATAGCGGGTCACTACGAGCAGTACTTC
.	TRBJ2-1	.	TRBV29-1	CSVENRQGIHNEQFF	TGCAGCGTTGAAAACCGGCAGGGTATCCACAATGAGCAGTTCTTC
.	TRBJ1-1	.	TRBV18	CASSPGTPYEAFF	TGTGCCAGCTCTCCTGGGACACCCTATGAAGCTTTCTTT
.	TRBJ2-7	once	TRBV28	CASTSDSEQYF	TGTGCCAGCACATCCGACAGTGAGCAGTACTTC
TRBD1	TRBJ1-6	.	TRBV5-6	CASSFLGQGLLNSPLHF	TGTGCCAGCAGCTTCCTCGGACAGGGGCTCCTGAACTCACCCCTCCACTTT
.	TRBJ2-6	.	TRBV21-1	CASSPGPAGDGHGANVLTF	TGTGCCAGCAGCCCGGGGCCAGCGGGTGACGGGCATGGGGCCAACGTCCTGACTTTC
TRBD1	TRBJ2-7	.	TRBV27	CASSFLTRGQGPYEQYF	TGTGCCAGCAGCTTTCTCACGCGCGGACAGGGACCCTACGAGCAGTACTTC
TRBD1	TRBJ2-3	.	TRBV19	CASGSGTGATDTQYF	TGTGCCAGTGGGTCCGGGACAGGGGCCACAGATACGCAGTATTTT
TRBD1	TRBJ1-2	.	TRBV18	CASSLLQGAYGYTF	TGTGCCAGCTCGCTTTTGCAGGGGGCCTATGGCTACACCTTC
.	TRBJ2-4	.	TRBV10-3	CAISEEWAKNIQYF	TGTGCCATCAGTGAAGAGTGGGCCAAAAACATTCAGTACTTC
.	TRBJ1-5	.	TRBV2	CASSEARGAGQPQHF	TGTGCCAGCAGTGAAGCCCGGGGCGCGGGGCAGCCCCAGCATTTT
.	TRBJ1-4	.	TRBV7-2	CASSLIRGVDEKLFF	TGTGCCAGCAGCTTAATCCGGGGAGTAGATGAAAAACTGTTTTTT
.	TRBJ1-5	.	TRBV27	CATGTGGLNQPQHF	TGTGCCACCGGTACGGGGGGATTAAATCAGCCCCAGCATTTT
.	TRBJ2-3	.	TRBV7-9	CASRLGGDRSGTDTQYF	TGTGCCAGCAGGCTTGGAGGGGACCGGTCGGGCACAGATACGCAGTATTTT
.	TRBJ2-1	.	TRBV28	CASSPRRGRMANGVNEQFF	TGTGCCAGCAGTCCCAGACGAGGACGCATGGCTAACGGGGTCAATGAGCAGTTCTTC
.	TRBJ1-1	.	TRBV6-5	CASTNGGRSSEAFF	TGTGCCAGCACCAATGGAGGGCGGAGTTCTGAAGCTTTCTTT
.	TRBJ2-6	.	TRBV2	CASCWASTNSGANVLTF	TGTGCCAGCTGTTGGGCCTCAACGAACTCTGGGGCCAACGTCCTGACTTTC
TRBD2	TRBJ2-7	.	TRBV7-9	CASSLAGGAYEQYF	TGTGCCAGCAGCTTAGCGGGAGGGGCCTACGAGCAGTACTTC
TRBD1	TRBJ1-6	.	TRBV15	CATSRDRLGQLNSPLHF	TGTGCCACCAGCAGAGATCGCCTGGGACAGCTAAATTCACCCCTCCACTTT
TRBD2	TRBJ2-1	many	TRBV11-3	CASSAPSGTAYNEQFF	TGTGCCAGCAGCGCCCCTAGCGGAACGGCCTACAATGAGCAGTTCTTC
.	TRBJ1-2	.	TRBV7-3	CASSSTPGSGYTF	TGTGCCAGCAGCTCGACGCCAGGGTCTGGCTACACCTTC
TRBD2	TRBJ2-7	.	TRBV6-1	CASSEVLSGRGEQYF	TGTGCCAGCAGTGAAGTTTTAAGCGGGAGAGGTGAGCAGTACTTC
.	TRBJ2-3	.	TRBV15	CATALGRASTDTQYF	TGTGCCACGGCTCTCGGGAGAGCTAGCACAGATACGCAGTATTTT
TRBD1	TRBJ2-7	.	TRBV18	CASSLGTGTQMGEQYF	TGTGCCAGCTCCCTCGGGACAGGGACTCAGATGGGCGAGCAGTACTTC
TRBD2	TRBJ2-6	.	TRBV7-3	CASSFGRAGANVLTF	TGTGCCAGCAGCTTCGGGAGGGCTGGGGCCAACGTCCTGACTTTC
.	TRBJ2-5	.	TRBV11-2	CASSLDRGGSETQYF	TGTGCCAGCAGCTTAGATCGTGGGGGCTCGGAGACCCAGTACTTC